Included here is one T cell receptor (beta chain) sequence, with context. These data belong to a study of OX40 agonist ivuxolimab in advanced cancers. Overall study: At 65% to 85% male, the cohort had a mean age of about 55 years, ranging from about 23 to 80. Prior therapy, whether anti-PD-1, anti-PD-L1 or anti-CTLA-4, was allowed, and 40% had some.

The CDR3 runs to 11 residues. The V gene's germline CDR1 is SQVTM and CDR2 ANQGSEA. Trimming cost V 5 bases and J 11 bases, with 15 bases left between them. Profiling relied on immunoSEQ multiplex PCR, and the TCRdb table lists in-frame clones only, not all of them. In the table there are tens of thousands of clones, 70% to 85% of which are singletons. The J gene is TRBJ1-1, the V gene TRBV29-1, with D uncertain. This clonotype originated in an adult with an advanced solid tumor such as melanoma, head and neck, liver or kidney cancer. The source material was CD4+ or CD8+ T cells sorted from blood, sampled in a trial of the OX40 agonist ivuxolimab. In DNA form, the CDR3 reads TGCAGCGTTAACAGCGGGATCCGTGCTTTCTTT. Translated: CSVNSGIRAFF. The complete variable domain, with remaining parts taken from reference TRBV29-1 and TRBJ1-1, reads SAVISQKPSRDICQRGTSLTIQCQVDSQVTMMFWYRQQPGQSLTLIATANQGSEATYESGFVIDKFPISRPNLTFSTLTVSNMSPEDSSIYLCSVNSGIRAFFGQGTRLTVV.